The sample holds a few counts of the clone carrying this T cell receptor beta chain. Its target is unknown. The source of the sample is a study of beta chain features in type 1 diabetes. There was one heparinised blood draw per donor, averaging approximately 120 mL. V shed 6 bases and J 9 bases; nucleotides not matched to a gene: 10. This CDR3 is 13 amino acids long. The germline V gene encodes CDR1 MNHEY and CDR2 SVGAGI. Study conclusions and caveats: Sampled from patients, naive, central memory and Treg TCRB repertoires appeared more similar than those sampled from healthy donors. Sequencing the cDNA could make cells with high TCR expression show up more than they should. All four CD4+ subsets from Type 1 diabetes patients carried moderately but significantly shorter TCRB CDR3s. There were fewer insertions and more deletions at the VDJ junctions of type 1 diabetes patients.

The isolated RNA, all of it, was reverse transcribed, so expressed TCRB transcripts were what got sequenced. Only in-frame clones appear in the TCRdb table, and some are missing; sequencing was by immunoSEQ multiplex PCR. The data show a few hundred thousand clones, with over 9.5% seen just once and 0.0095% to 0.013% held by the top ten. The sequence came from a woman aged 18-29 years with type 1 diabetes. The chain combines TRBV6-5 with TRBJ2-5, with TRBD1 matching over 7 bases. What was sequenced was naive CD4+ T cells from blood. The CDR3 DNA follows: TGTGCCAGCAGCCCGACAGGGCGATGGGCCCAGTACTTC. Residues: CASSPTGRWAQYF.